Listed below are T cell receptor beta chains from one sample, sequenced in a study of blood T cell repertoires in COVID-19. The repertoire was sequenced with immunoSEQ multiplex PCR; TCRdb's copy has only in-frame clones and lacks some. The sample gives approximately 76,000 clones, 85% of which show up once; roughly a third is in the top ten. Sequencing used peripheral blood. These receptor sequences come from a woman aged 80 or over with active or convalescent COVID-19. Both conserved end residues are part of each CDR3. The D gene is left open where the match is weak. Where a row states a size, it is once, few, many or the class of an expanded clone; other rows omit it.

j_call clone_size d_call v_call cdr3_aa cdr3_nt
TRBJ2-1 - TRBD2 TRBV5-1 CASSLGGGGPNTDNEQFF TGCGCCAGCAGCTTGGGAGGCGGGGGGCCAAACACCGACAATGAGCAGTTCTTC
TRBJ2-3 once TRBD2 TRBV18 CASSPPSLAGDTQYF TGTGCCAGCTCACCACCGAGCCTAGCGGGAGATACGCAGTATTTT
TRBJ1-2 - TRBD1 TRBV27 CASSSERTGSVYYTF TGTGCCAGCAGTTCGGAAAGGACAGGGTCCGTCTACTACACCTTC
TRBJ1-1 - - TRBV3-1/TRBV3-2 CASSPLDRNTEAFF TGTGCCAGCAGCCCCCTGGACAGGAACACTGAAGCTTTCTTT
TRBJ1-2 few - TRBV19 CASTRQATNYGYTF TGTGCCAGTACCCGACAGGCCACTAACTATGGCTACACCTTC
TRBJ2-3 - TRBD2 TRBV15 CATSRDRLADLLSTDTQYF TGTGCCACCAGCAGAGATCGACTAGCGGACCTCCTTAGCACAGATACGCAGTATTTT
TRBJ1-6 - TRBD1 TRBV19 CASSPGTGEDTSPLHF TGTGCCAGTAGTCCAGGGACAGGGGAGGATACATCACCCCTCCACTTT
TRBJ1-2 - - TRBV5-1 CASSLAPGDYGYTF TGCGCCAGCAGCTTGGCACCCGGGGACTATGGCTACACCTTC
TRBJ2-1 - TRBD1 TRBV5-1 CASSLDRVKKLEQFF TGCGCCAGCAGCCTTGACAGGGTCAAGAAACTTGAGCAGTTCTTC
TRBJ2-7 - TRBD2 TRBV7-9 CASSLTPTSPRDYEQYF TGTGCCAGCAGCTTAACCCCGACTAGCCCCAGAGACTACGAGCAGTACTTC
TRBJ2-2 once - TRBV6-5 CASTVTSNTGELFF TGTGCCAGCACGGTGACATCGAACACCGGGGAGCTGTTTTTT
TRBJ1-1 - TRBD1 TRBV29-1 CSVERQGARLINTEAFF TGCAGCGTTGAACGGCAGGGGGCAAGGTTAATCAACACTGAAGCTTTCTTT
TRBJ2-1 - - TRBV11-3 CASSLFGPTASDNEQFF TGTGCCAGCAGCTTATTCGGTCCGACGGCCAGCGACAATGAGCAGTTCTTC
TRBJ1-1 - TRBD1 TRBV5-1 CASGTSGTGNTEAFF TGCGCCAGTGGGACCTCCGGGACAGGGAACACTGAAGCTTTCTTT
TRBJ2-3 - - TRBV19 CASSFTTSTDTQYF TGTGCCAGTAGTTTCACGACTAGCACAGATACGCAGTATTTT
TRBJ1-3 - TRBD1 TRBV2 CASSFPGQANTIYF TGTGCCAGCAGTTTCCCGGGACAGGCGAACACCATATATTTT
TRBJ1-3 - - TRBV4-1 CASSQGPGSGNTIYF TGCGCCAGCAGCCAAGGGCCAGGTTCTGGAAACACCATATATTTT
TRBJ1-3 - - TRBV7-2 CASSPRFASGNTIYF TGTGCCAGCAGCCCCAGGTTTGCCTCTGGAAACACCATATATTTT
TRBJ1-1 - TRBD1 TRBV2 CASSEAATGGDEAFF TGTGCCAGCAGTGAAGCGGCGACAGGGGGCGATGAAGCTTTCTTT
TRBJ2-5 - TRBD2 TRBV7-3 CASSLGLAGGYSDTQYF TGTGCCAGCAGCTTAGGCCTAGCGGGGGGATACAGTGATACCCAGTACTTC
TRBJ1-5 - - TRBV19 CASSIDWDFGSSKQPQHF TGTGCCAGTAGTATAGATTGGGACTTCGGCAGCAGCAAGCAGCCCCAGCATTTT
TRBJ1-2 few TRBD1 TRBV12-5 CASGLGDRTDPYGYTF TGTGCTAGTGGTTTGGGGGACAGGACGGATCCCTATGGCTACACCTTC
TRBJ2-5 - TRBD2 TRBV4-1 CASSIEGLAGETQYF TGCGCCAGCAGCATCGAGGGACTAGCGGGGGAGACCCAGTACTTC
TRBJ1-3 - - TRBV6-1 CASSENVGTGISGNTIYF TGTGCCAGCAGTGAAAATGTGGGAACGGGGATCTCTGGAAACACCATATATTTT
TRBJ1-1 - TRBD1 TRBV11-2 CASSRDRDEKTAFF TGTGCCAGCAGCCGGGACAGGGATGAGAAAACAGCTTTCTTT
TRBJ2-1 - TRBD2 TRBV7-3 CASSFSGGNNEQFF TGTGCCAGCAGCTTTAGCGGGGGGAACAATGAGCAGTTCTTC
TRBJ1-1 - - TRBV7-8 CASISQPNTEAFF TGTGCCAGCATCTCACAGCCGAACACTGAAGCTTTCTTT
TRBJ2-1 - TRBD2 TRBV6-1 CASSVAPAGVYNEQFF TGTGCCAGCAGTGTCGCCCCAGCGGGGGTCTACAATGAGCAGTTCTTC
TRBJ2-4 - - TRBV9 CASSVGGTKNIQYF TGTGCCAGCAGCGTCGGGGGAACCAAAAACATTCAGTACTTC
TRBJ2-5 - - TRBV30 CAWRPGEETQYF TGTGCCTGGAGACCAGGGGAAGAGACCCAGTACTTC
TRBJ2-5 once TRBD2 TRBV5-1 CASSPLAGVQETQYF TGCGCCAGCAGCCCTCTAGCGGGGGTGCAAGAGACCCAGTACTTC
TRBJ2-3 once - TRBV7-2 CASSFPVGTDTQYF TGTGCCAGCAGCTTCCCAGTGGGCACAGATACGCAGTATTTT
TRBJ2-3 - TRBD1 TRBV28 CASSPDRVTDTQYF TGTGCCAGCAGTCCGGACAGGGTCACAGATACGCAGTATTTT
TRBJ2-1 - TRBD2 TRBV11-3 CASSTGLGGEQFF TGTGCCAGCAGCACGGGACTAGGTGGTGAGCAGTTCTTC
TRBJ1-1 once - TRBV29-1 CSVSGYTEAFF TGCAGCGTCTCGGGGTACACTGAAGCTTTCTTT
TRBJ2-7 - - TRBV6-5 CASSGGVLGRQYF TGTGCCAGCAGCGGAGGGGTTTTGGGTCGGCAGTACTTC
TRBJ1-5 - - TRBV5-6 CASSLSGLGQPQHF TGTGCCAGCAGCTTATCAGGGTTGGGTCAGCCCCAGCATTTT
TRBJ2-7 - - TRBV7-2 CASSLGRGIYEQYF TGTGCCAGCAGCTTAGGGCGGGGTATCTACGAGCAGTACTTC
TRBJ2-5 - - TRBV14 CASSQWTNQETQYF TGTGCCAGCAGCCAATGGACAAATCAAGAGACCCAGTACTTC
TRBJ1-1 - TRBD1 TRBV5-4 CASSTGGFMNTEAFF TGTGCCAGCAGTACAGGGGGCTTCATGAACACTGAAGCTTTCTTT
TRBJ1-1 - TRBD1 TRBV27 CASGDRVPEAFF TGTGCCAGCGGGGACAGAGTCCCTGAAGCTTTCTTT
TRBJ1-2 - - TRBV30 CAWSEFQGFGGYTF TGTGCCTGGAGCGAATTCCAGGGGTTTGGCGGCTACACCTTC
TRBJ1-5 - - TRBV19 CASSMAENSNQPQHF TGTGCCAGTAGTATGGCAGAAAATAGCAATCAGCCCCAGCATTTT
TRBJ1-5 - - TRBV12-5 CASGFGQSSNQPQHF TGTGCTAGTGGTTTTGGGCAGAGTAGCAATCAGCCCCAGCATTTT
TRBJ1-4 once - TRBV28 CASSSPGHRREKLFF TGTGCCAGCAGTTCCCCGGGCCATCGGAGGGAAAAACTGTTTTTT
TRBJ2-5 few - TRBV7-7 CASSRPGGQETQYF TGTGCCAGCAGCCGCCCTGGCGGCCAAGAGACCCAGTACTTC
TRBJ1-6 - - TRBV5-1 CASSLVQEDSPLHF TGCGCCAGCAGCTTGGTGCAGGAGGATTCACCCCTCCACTTT
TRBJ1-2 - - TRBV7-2 CASSLVRNHYGYTF TGTGCCAGCAGCTTAGTGAGGAACCACTATGGCTACACCTTC
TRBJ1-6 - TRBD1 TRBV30 CAWSPRTGTLYNSPLHF TGTGCCTGGAGTCCCCGGACAGGGACCCTCTATAATTCACCCCTCCACTTT
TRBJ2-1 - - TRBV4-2 CASSQLLGATEQFF TGTGCCAGCAGCCAACTTCTGGGGGCGACCGAGCAGTTCTTC
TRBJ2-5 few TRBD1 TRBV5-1 CASSPGTVQETQYF TGCGCCAGCAGCCCAGGGACAGTCCAAGAGACCCAGTACTTC
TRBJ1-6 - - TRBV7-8 CASSPESSSYNSPLHF TGTGCCAGCAGCCCAGAATCTAGCTCCTATAATTCACCCCTCCACTTT
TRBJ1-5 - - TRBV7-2 CASSLGVDQPQHF TGTGCCAGCAGCTTAGGTGTAGATCAGCCCCAGCATTTT
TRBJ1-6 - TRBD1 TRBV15 CATSRDRTGNSPLHF TGTGCCACCAGCAGAGACCGGACAGGGAACTCACCCCTCCACTTT